A selection of T cell receptor beta chains follows, all from one sample in a study of T cells in Graves' hyperthyroidism and ophthalmopathy. TCRdb reprocessed the multiplex PCR reads via MiXCR and lists one record per CDR3 protein. The sample includes hundreds of thousands of distinct CDR3 sequences, around 15% seen only once; the top ten take 3% to 4.5%. Sequencing was performed on blood. Receptors were obtained from a woman aged 25 to 39 with Graves' hyperthyroidism. CDR3s include the opening cysteine and the closing phenylalanine or tryptophan. D genes are given only for firm matches. Size tells how often a clone was seen (once, few, many) or the class of an expanded clone, and some rows leave it out.

clone size	D gene	V gene	J gene	CDR3 DNA	CDR3 protein
many	.	TRBV30	TRBJ1-5	TGTGCCTGGAGTACCCTGAATAATCAGCCCCAGCATTTT	CAWSTLNNQPQHF
.	TRBD1	TRBV4-1	TRBJ2-1	TGCGCCAGCAGTACGCCAGCTATGACAGGGGACAATGAGCAGTTCTTC	CASSTPAMTGDNEQFF
.	.	TRBV20-1	TRBJ1-3	TGCAGTGCTGATACCGGAAACACCATATATTTT	CSADTGNTIYF
many	.	TRBV2	TRBJ1-3	TGTGCCAGCAAAGGGATTCGCTCTGGAAACACCATATATTTT	CASKGIRSGNTIYF
.	.	TRBV20-1	TRBJ2-5	TGCAGTGCTAGGGGTCAGCCGGAGACCCAGTACTTC	CSARGQPETQYF
many	TRBD1	TRBV10-2	TRBJ2-7	TGCGCCAGCCTCCCAACAGGGGATTCATACGAGCAGTACTTC	CASLPTGDSYEQYF
few	.	TRBV7-2	TRBJ2-1	TGTGCCAGCAGCTTAGATCGCTGGCGAGATTTCAATGAGCAGTTCTTC	CASSLDRWRDFNEQFF
.	.	TRBV15	TRBJ2-3	TGTGCCACCAGTCAGGGGTGGGCAGATACGCAGTATTTT	CATSQGWADTQYF
few	TRBD1	TRBV5-1	TRBJ2-3	TGCGCCAGCAGCTTCGACGGGACAGGGACAGATGCGCAGTATTTT	CASSFDGTGTDAQYF
.	.	TRBV7-8	TRBJ1-1	TGTGCCAGCAGTCGACTGGAGACTGAAGCTTTCTTT	CASSRLETEAFF
few	.	TRBV5-1	TRBJ1-3	TGCGCCAGCAGCGCACAGGGACCCTCTGGAAACACCATATATTTT	CASSAQGPSGNTIYF
many	.	TRBV2	TRBJ2-5	TGTGCCAGCAGTGTTCCAGAGGTAGAGACCCAGTACTTC	CASSVPEVETQYF
many	.	TRBV3-1	TRBJ1-1	TGTGCCAGCAAGTGGGAGGGGAGTGCTGAAGCTTTCTTT	CASKWEGSAEAFF
many	TRBD1	TRBV12-3/TRBV12-4	TRBJ2-7	TGTGCCAGCAGTTTAGACGGGACAGACTCCTACGAGCAGTACTTC	CASSLDGTDSYEQYF
.	TRBD2	TRBV9	TRBJ2-7	TGTGCCAGCAGCGTAGCGAGGACTAGCGGGAGCCAGCAGTACTTC	CASSVARTSGSQQYF
many	.	TRBV10-3	TRBJ2-7	TGTGCCATCCGGGCTTCGGGAGAGCAGTACTTC	CAIRASGEQYF
few	.	TRBV28	TRBJ1-2	TGTGCCAGCGGTTCCGGGACAACTAATGGCTACACCTTC	CASGSGTTNGYTF
.	TRBD1	TRBV20-1	TRBJ1-2	TGCAGTGCTAGAGAAACCGGGACAGGGGACTTCTACTATGGCTACACCTTC	CSARETGTGDFYYGYTF
many	TRBD2	TRBV11-2	TRBJ2-3	TGTGCCAGCAGCTCCGGACTAGCGGGAGATACGCAGTATTTT	CASSSGLAGDTQYF
many	TRBD1	TRBV12-3/TRBV12-4	TRBJ1-5	TGTGCCAGCAGTCCTTACCGGGACAGGGGGACGTATCAGCCCCAGCATTTT	CASSPYRDRGTYQPQHF
many	TRBD1	TRBV20-1	TRBJ1-1	TGCAGTGCTAGACCGGACAGGTCCACAGGGGCTTTCTTT	CSARPDRSTGAFF
few	.	TRBV18	TRBJ2-1	TGTGCCAGCTCACCGTGGACGCGGGCTAGCTCCTACAATGAGCAGTTCTTC	CASSPWTRASSYNEQFF
many	TRBD1	TRBV28	TRBJ1-6	TGTGCCAGCAGACCCGGGACAGCTTATAATTCACCCCTCCACTTT	CASRPGTAYNSPLHF
many	.	TRBV6-5	TRBJ2-1	TGTGCCAGCAGTTACGGTGGTGCGATCGGTCTGAGGAATGAGCAGTTCTTC	CASSYGGAIGLRNEQFF
many	TRBD1	TRBV6-1	TRBJ1-1	TGTGCCAGTCACCGGGACAGGGGTCAACAAGCTTTCTTT	CASHRDRGQQAFF
many	.	TRBV6-2/TRBV6-3	TRBJ2-7	TGTGCCAGCAGTTACTCCTATTCCAACGAGCAGTACTTC	CASSYSYSNEQYF
many	.	TRBV6-1	TRBJ2-5	TGTGCCAGCAGTTACAGGAGACAAGAGACCCAGTACTTC	CASSYRRQETQYF
many	.	TRBV20-1	TRBJ2-3	TGCAGTGTGGGGGAAGGAGACACAGATACGCAGTATTTT	CSVGEGDTDTQYF
.	.	TRBV13	TRBJ2-5	TGTGCCAGCAGCTTAGGCTTTCAGGGAACTAGCAACCAAGAGACCCAGTACTTC	CASSLGFQGTSNQETQYF
many	.	TRBV30	TRBJ1-2	TGTGCCTGGAGTGTAGTAGGGCGGGCGGGAACGGATGGCTACACCTTC	CAWSVVGRAGTDGYTF
many	TRBD2	TRBV28	TRBJ2-7	TGTGCCAGCACTTACCGCGGGGGGATGAACGAGCAGTACTTC	CASTYRGGMNEQYF
few	TRBD1	TRBV5-1	TRBJ2-2	TGCGCCAGCAGCTTGGGGACAGGGGGAGCAAACACCGGGGAGCTGTTTTTT	CASSLGTGGANTGELFF
many	TRBD2	TRBV7-6	TRBJ2-1	TGTGCCAGCAGCTTAGGGCCGCTAGCGGGAGTAAAGAATGAGCAGTTCTTC	CASSLGPLAGVKNEQFF
many	.	TRBV2	TRBJ2-5	TGTGCCAGCAGTGCCGCGACTCAACAAGAGACCCAGTACTTC	CASSAATQQETQYF
many	.	TRBV13	TRBJ2-1	TGTGCCAGCAGCCGGCAGGGCTCGAGGAATGAGCAGTTCTTC	CASSRQGSRNEQFF
few	.	TRBV27	TRBJ2-1	TGTGCCAGCAGTTTCCGGGAGAACTACAATGAGCAGTTCTTC	CASSFRENYNEQFF
many	.	TRBV20-1	TRBJ2-7	TGCAGTGCTAGCCAGGGAACTACCTACGAGCAGTACTTC	CSASQGTTYEQYF
many	.	TRBV5-1	TRBJ1-1	TGCGCCAGCAGCGTAGGATACGGACTAAACACTGAAGCTTTCTTT	CASSVGYGLNTEAFF
.	.	TRBV15	TRBJ1-5	TGTGCCACCAGCAGAGCCGGGGAGAGGCAGCCCCAGCATTTT	CATSRAGERQPQHF
few	.	TRBV12-3/TRBV12-4	TRBJ1-4	TGTGCCAGCAGTCCCAGACATACAACTAATGAAAAACTGTTTTTT	CASSPRHTTNEKLFF
.	TRBD1	TRBV19	TRBJ2-6	TGTGCCAGTAGTATAATCAATAGTGGCAGGGGGACCGTCCTGACTTTC	CASSIINSGRGTVLTF
.	TRBD1	TRBV27	TRBJ2-7	TGTGCCAGCAGTTCCGGGACAGGGAAATTCTACGAGCAGTACTTC	CASSSGTGKFYEQYF
many	.	TRBV28	TRBJ2-2	TGTGCCAGCAGGCGGACGGCGAACACCGGGGAGCTGTTTTTT	CASRRTANTGELFF
few	.	TRBV6-1	TRBJ2-5	TGTGCCAGCAGTCGCCCCGCGAGGGAGACCCAGTACTTC	CASSRPARETQYF
many	.	TRBV5-1	TRBJ1-1	TGCGCCAGCAGCTTGGGACATACGAACACTGAAGCTTTCTTT	CASSLGHTNTEAFF
.	.	TRBV20-1	TRBJ2-3	TGCAGTGCTAGAGCGGTACAAATCAGCGCTCCGAGCACAGATACGCAGTATTTT	CSARAVQISAPSTDTQYF
many	TRBD1	TRBV6-2/TRBV6-3	TRBJ1-2	TGTGCCAGCAGGGACAGGGGAGAGGCCTATGGCTACACCTTC	CASRDRGEAYGYTF